This passage covers 3 T cell receptor beta chains from one sample sequenced in a study of identical twins. One entry per CDR3 protein, called by TCRdb with MiXCR from the 5' RACE reads. Of roughly 720,000 distinct CDR3 sequences in the sample, roughly 18% were seen once. The sample was also linked to a second study, of T cells expressing NK-cell markers.

Input material: PBMCs. The receptors derive from a woman aged 18-29 years in good health.

Ten or more counts support this clonotype. The chain has TRBV6-6 and TRBJ2-7; tentative D call: TRBD2 (5 bases). The V gene's germline CDR1 is MNHNY and CDR2 SVGAGI (reference sequence). CDR3 length equals 13 residues. With 2 bases removed from V and 2 bases from J, the gap between germline ends came to 7 bases. The CDR3, as DNA: TGTGCCAGCAGTTACGTGGGAGCCTACGAGCAGTACTTC. This encodes CASSYVGAYEQYF.

This clonotype has more than one count but fewer than ten. The chain carries TRBV12-3 or TRBV12-4 and TRBJ2-2, with 11 bases fitting TRBD1. V lost 3 bases to trimming and J lost 9 bases; unmatched junction nucleotides: 6. CDR3 length: 15 amino acids. This CDR3 is CASSLGDRGIWELFF. CDR3 sequence (DNA): TGTGCCAGCAGTTTGGGGGACAGGGGGATTTGGGAGCTGTTTTTT.

V and J are TRBV15 and TRBJ2-1; D tentatively fits TRBD1 or TRBD2 (5 bases each). Trimming cost V 0 bases and J 15 bases, with 21 bases left between them. This CDR3 spans 15 amino acids. In germline, CDR1 is LNHNV, CDR2 YYDKDF (reference sequence). The CDR3 DNA follows: TGTGCCACCAGCAGAGATTTAGGCCGTGGGACGACCGTGTTCTTC. Its translation is CATSRDLGRGTTVFF. Filled out from reference TRBV15 and TRBJ2-1, the complete variable domain reads DAMVIQNPRYQVTQFGKPVTLSCSQTLNHNVMYWYQQKSSQAPKLLFHYYDKDFNNEADTPDNFQSRRPNTSFCFLDIRSPGLGDTAMYLCATSRDLGRGTTVFFGPGTRLTVL.